This is a list of T cell receptor beta chains from one sample in a study of graft-versus-host responses after intestinal transplantation. Which antigens these TCRs recognize remains unknown. TCRdb's table, derived via immunoSEQ multiplex PCR, lists solely in-frame clones and lacks some. The sample shows 90,000 to 120,000 clones, roughly 87% of them seen only once. The sequenced sample was unstimulated CD4+ T cells sorted from spleen or lymph node cells, obtained before transplant. The receptors stem from a human donor who was the organ donor for an intestinal transplant. Both conserved end residues are part of each CDR3. The order of the fields is J gene, D gene, clone size, V gene, CDR3 DNA, CDR3 protein. The D gene is left open where the match is weak. Size values are once, few and many counts, or a class for expanded clones, and some rows have none.

j_gene: TRBJ2-7; d_gene: NA; abundance: NA; v_gene: TRBV5-1; CDR3nt: TGCGCCAGCAGCTTGGATGCCTACGAGCAGTACTTC; CDR3aa: CASSLDAYEQYF
j_gene: TRBJ1-5; d_gene: NA; abundance: NA; v_gene: TRBV10-3; CDR3nt: TGTGCCATCAGTGAGCAGGGGATGGGCAATCAGCCCCAGCATTTT; CDR3aa: CAISEQGMGNQPQHF
j_gene: TRBJ1-5; d_gene: NA; abundance: NA; v_gene: TRBV2; CDR3nt: TGTGCCAGCAGTGAAGGGGGGCAGCTCAATCAGCCCCAGCATTTT; CDR3aa: CASSEGGQLNQPQHF
j_gene: TRBJ2-7; d_gene: NA; abundance: NA; v_gene: TRBV21-1; CDR3nt: TGTGCCAGCAGCGCCCGGGACTCCCTCGACGAGCAGTACTTC; CDR3aa: CASSARDSLDEQYF
j_gene: TRBJ1-2; d_gene: NA; abundance: NA; v_gene: TRBV10-3; CDR3nt: TGTGCCATCAGTGAGACGCAGAACCTACCTGGCTACACCTTC; CDR3aa: CAISETQNLPGYTF
j_gene: TRBJ1-2; d_gene: TRBD1; abundance: NA; v_gene: TRBV27; CDR3nt: TGTGCCAGCAGTTTTAGGACAGGGAATGGCTACACCTTC; CDR3aa: CASSFRTGNGYTF
j_gene: TRBJ2-2; d_gene: NA; abundance: NA; v_gene: TRBV19; CDR3nt: TGTGCCAGTAGTGAACCGCGGGGCAGCCGGAACACCGGGGAGCTGTTTTTT; CDR3aa: CASSEPRGSRNTGELFF
j_gene: TRBJ2-2; d_gene: NA; abundance: NA; v_gene: TRBV13; CDR3nt: TGTGCCAGCAGAGCTTCGGTATCCGGGGAGCTGTTTTTT; CDR3aa: CASRASVSGELFF
j_gene: TRBJ2-3; d_gene: NA; abundance: NA; v_gene: TRBV11-3; CDR3nt: TGTGCCAGCAGCCTATATGATGTGCAGGGAACTCACACAGATACGCAGTATTTT; CDR3aa: CASSLYDVQGTHTDTQYF
j_gene: TRBJ2-1; d_gene: TRBD2; abundance: NA; v_gene: TRBV11-3; CDR3nt: TGTGCCAGCAGCTTAGACACAAGTGGACTAGCGGATTACAATGAGCAGTTCTTC; CDR3aa: CASSLDTSGLADYNEQFF
j_gene: TRBJ2-1; d_gene: NA; abundance: NA; v_gene: TRBV27; CDR3nt: TGTGCCAGCAGTTTCGGAGAGGATCCGATCAACAATGAGCAGTTCTTC; CDR3aa: CASSFGEDPINNEQFF
j_gene: TRBJ2-3; d_gene: TRBD2; abundance: NA; v_gene: TRBV4-1; CDR3nt: TGCGCCAGCAGCCAGATACTAGCGGGAGTTGGAGATACGCAGTATTTT; CDR3aa: CASSQILAGVGDTQYF
j_gene: TRBJ1-1; d_gene: NA; abundance: NA; v_gene: TRBV11-2; CDR3nt: TGTGCCAGCAGCCCTACGAGGAACACTGAAGCTTTCTTT; CDR3aa: CASSPTRNTEAFF
j_gene: TRBJ2-2; d_gene: TRBD2; abundance: once; v_gene: TRBV19; CDR3nt: TGTGCCAGTAGTAGGGTACTAGCGGAGAACACCGGGGAGCTGTTTTTT; CDR3aa: CASSRVLAENTGELFF
j_gene: TRBJ1-3; d_gene: NA; abundance: NA; v_gene: TRBV18; CDR3nt: TGTGCCAGCTCACCCCTACCGTTGCAGGGCCCTGGAAACACCATATATTTT; CDR3aa: CASSPLPLQGPGNTIYF
j_gene: TRBJ1-4; d_gene: NA; abundance: NA; v_gene: TRBV6-5; CDR3nt: TGTGCCAGCAGTTATAGGGGGGGAGGTAGGGAAAAACTGTTTTTT; CDR3aa: CASSYRGGGREKLFF
j_gene: TRBJ2-3; d_gene: TRBD2; abundance: NA; v_gene: TRBV5-6; CDR3nt: TGTGCCAGCAGCTTGAAATCCGGGACTAGCGGCACAGATACGCAGTATTTT; CDR3aa: CASSLKSGTSGTDTQYF
j_gene: TRBJ2-7; d_gene: TRBD1; abundance: NA; v_gene: TRBV2; CDR3nt: TGTGCCAGCGGCCAGGACAGGCTCTACGAGCAGTACTTC; CDR3aa: CASGQDRLYEQYF
j_gene: TRBJ2-5; d_gene: NA; abundance: NA; v_gene: TRBV7-2; CDR3nt: TGTGCCAGCAGCTTAGCACAGGGAGGGTTCCAGGAGACCCAGTACTTC; CDR3aa: CASSLAQGGFQETQYF
j_gene: TRBJ1-1; d_gene: NA; abundance: NA; v_gene: TRBV11-2; CDR3nt: TGTGCCAGCAGCTCCAAGACAGGAGTGAACACTGAAGCTTTCTTT; CDR3aa: CASSSKTGVNTEAFF
j_gene: TRBJ2-7; d_gene: NA; abundance: NA; v_gene: TRBV4-1; CDR3nt: TGCGCCAGCAGCCTAGGACGAGAGCGGTCCTACGAGCAGTACTTC; CDR3aa: CASSLGRERSYEQYF
j_gene: TRBJ2-3; d_gene: NA; abundance: NA; v_gene: TRBV5-4; CDR3nt: TGTGCCAGCAGCTTGACGAGTAACAGGGATACGCAGTATTTT; CDR3aa: CASSLTSNRDTQYF
j_gene: TRBJ2-3; d_gene: TRBD2; abundance: NA; v_gene: TRBV7-6; CDR3nt: TGTGCCAGCACCCGAGTAGCGGGCTTCTCAGATACGCAGTATTTT; CDR3aa: CASTRVAGFSDTQYF
j_gene: TRBJ2-1; d_gene: NA; abundance: NA; v_gene: TRBV29-1; CDR3nt: TGCAGCGTTGTAGCGTTGAGCTCCTACAATGAGCAGTTCTTC; CDR3aa: CSVVALSSYNEQFF
j_gene: TRBJ1-2; d_gene: TRBD1; abundance: NA; v_gene: TRBV2; CDR3nt: TGTGCCAGCAGGGGGACAGGGATTCTCTATGGCTACACCTTC; CDR3aa: CASRGTGILYGYTF
j_gene: TRBJ2-7; d_gene: NA; abundance: NA; v_gene: TRBV7-9; CDR3nt: TGTGCCAGCAGCTTAGTCTCCTACGAGCAGTACTTC; CDR3aa: CASSLVSYEQYF
j_gene: TRBJ1-1; d_gene: NA; abundance: few; v_gene: TRBV18; CDR3nt: TGTGCCAGCTCACCACAGAACACTGAAGCTTTCTTT; CDR3aa: CASSPQNTEAFF
j_gene: TRBJ1-2; d_gene: TRBD1; abundance: NA; v_gene: TRBV5-4; CDR3nt: TGTGCCAGCAGCTTGGTTTTGGGACAGGGGGCTGGCGGCTACACCTTC; CDR3aa: CASSLVLGQGAGGYTF
j_gene: TRBJ1-2; d_gene: NA; abundance: NA; v_gene: TRBV29-1; CDR3nt: TGCAGCGTTGATGTGAAGGTCTATGGCTACACCTTC; CDR3aa: CSVDVKVYGYTF
j_gene: TRBJ1-1; d_gene: TRBD1; abundance: NA; v_gene: TRBV7-9; CDR3nt: TGTGCCAGCAGCAGACAGGGGACTGAAGCTTTCTTT; CDR3aa: CASSRQGTEAFF
j_gene: TRBJ1-6; d_gene: TRBD1; abundance: once; v_gene: TRBV7-2; CDR3nt: TGTGCCAGCAGCCGCCGACAGGGAGGTTCACCCCTCCACTTT; CDR3aa: CASSRRQGGSPLHF
j_gene: TRBJ2-7; d_gene: NA; abundance: NA; v_gene: TRBV4-1; CDR3nt: TGCGCCAGCAGCCAAGGAGCAGGGCCGGGACTCTACGAGCAGTACTTC; CDR3aa: CASSQGAGPGLYEQYF
j_gene: TRBJ2-1; d_gene: NA; abundance: NA; v_gene: TRBV6-5; CDR3nt: TGTGCCAGCAGTTACTCGGGGGGGGCTCGGAATGAGCAGTTCTTC; CDR3aa: CASSYSGGARNEQFF
j_gene: TRBJ1-6; d_gene: NA; abundance: NA; v_gene: TRBV10-3; CDR3nt: TGTGCCATCAGTGCGGCGGTTGATAATTCACCCCTCCACTTT; CDR3aa: CAISAAVDNSPLHF
j_gene: TRBJ1-4; d_gene: NA; abundance: once; v_gene: TRBV7-6; CDR3nt: TGTGCCAGCAGCCCACGTCAGCCTGCAACTAATGAAAAACTGTTTTTT; CDR3aa: CASSPRQPATNEKLFF
j_gene: TRBJ1-4; d_gene: NA; abundance: NA; v_gene: TRBV5-4; CDR3nt: TGTGCCAGCAGCTTAACGGGCCTGAAACTGTTTTTT; CDR3aa: CASSLTGLKLFF
j_gene: TRBJ2-7; d_gene: TRBD2; abundance: NA; v_gene: TRBV7-9; CDR3nt: TGTGCCAGCAGCGGGTTTTTAGCGGGGGGCCTTGACGAGCAGTACTTC; CDR3aa: CASSGFLAGGLDEQYF
j_gene: TRBJ1-1; d_gene: TRBD1; abundance: NA; v_gene: TRBV10-3; CDR3nt: TGTGCCAGCAGGAAACAGGGGACGACTCAAGCTTTCTTT; CDR3aa: CASRKQGTTQAFF
j_gene: TRBJ1-2; d_gene: NA; abundance: NA; v_gene: TRBV28; CDR3nt: TGTGCCAGCAGTTTCGCACTACAGTCGCGGGACAAGGGCTATGGCTACACCTTC; CDR3aa: CASSFALQSRDKGYGYTF
j_gene: TRBJ2-2; d_gene: NA; abundance: NA; v_gene: TRBV5-4; CDR3nt: TGTGCCAGCAGCTTGGCCAGGGGAGTGAACACCGGGGAGCTGTTTTTT; CDR3aa: CASSLARGVNTGELFF
j_gene: TRBJ1-1; d_gene: NA; abundance: NA; v_gene: TRBV11-2; CDR3nt: TGTGCCAGCAGCTCCGGTACTAAAAATGAAGCTTTCTTT; CDR3aa: CASSSGTKNEAFF
j_gene: TRBJ1-2; d_gene: NA; abundance: NA; v_gene: TRBV2; CDR3nt: TGTGCCAGCAGACCCCCCACCTACCTGTTC; CDR3aa: CASRPPTYLF
j_gene: TRBJ2-3; d_gene: TRBD2; abundance: NA; v_gene: TRBV29-1; CDR3nt: TGCAGCGTTGAAGTAGCGGGGCGCGGAGATACGCAGTATTTT; CDR3aa: CSVEVAGRGDTQYF
j_gene: TRBJ2-2; d_gene: NA; abundance: NA; v_gene: TRBV10-3; CDR3nt: TGTGCCATCAGTGAGTCCAGGGCATTAGCCGGGGAGCTGTTTTTT; CDR3aa: CAISESRALAGELFF
j_gene: TRBJ2-2; d_gene: NA; abundance: NA; v_gene: TRBV21-1; CDR3nt: TGTGCCAGCAGCAAAGGATCCAGGGGACTCACCGGGGAGCTGTTTTTT; CDR3aa: CASSKGSRGLTGELFF
j_gene: TRBJ1-2; d_gene: TRBD1; abundance: NA; v_gene: TRBV7-9; CDR3nt: TGTGCCAGCAGCTCACGGGACAGGGGGCCTGGCTACACCTTC; CDR3aa: CASSSRDRGPGYTF
j_gene: TRBJ2-5; d_gene: TRBD2; abundance: NA; v_gene: TRBV5-1; CDR3nt: TGCGCCAGCAACCCGGCGGGAGGGCATCAGACCCAGTACTTC; CDR3aa: CASNPAGGHQTQYF
j_gene: TRBJ1-1; d_gene: TRBD1; abundance: NA; v_gene: TRBV5-4; CDR3nt: TGTGCCAGCAGCCAATCTAACAGGGGAGCCACTGAAGCTTTCTTT; CDR3aa: CASSQSNRGATEAFF
j_gene: TRBJ1-6; d_gene: NA; abundance: NA; v_gene: TRBV6-5; CDR3nt: TGTGCCAGCAGTTACTCGGCCAGGGTGGGCTCACCCCTCCACTTT; CDR3aa: CASSYSARVGSPLHF
j_gene: TRBJ2-2; d_gene: NA; abundance: few; v_gene: TRBV4-2; CDR3nt: TGTGCCAGCAGCCAAGATCGGTCCCGGCTAGTCCGAAACACCGGGGAGCTGTTTTTT; CDR3aa: CASSQDRSRLVRNTGELFF
j_gene: TRBJ2-1; d_gene: NA; abundance: NA; v_gene: TRBV18; CDR3nt: TGTGCCAGCTCACCCACAACCGATGAGCAGTTCTTC; CDR3aa: CASSPTTDEQFF
j_gene: TRBJ2-5; d_gene: NA; abundance: NA; v_gene: TRBV9; CDR3nt: TGTGCCAGCAGCCGACAGATCCAGGAGACCCAGTACTTC; CDR3aa: CASSRQIQETQYF
j_gene: TRBJ1-2; d_gene: NA; abundance: once; v_gene: TRBV5-1; CDR3nt: TGCGCCAGCAGCCCAGGGGATGGCTACACCTTC; CDR3aa: CASSPGDGYTF
j_gene: TRBJ2-5; d_gene: TRBD1; abundance: NA; v_gene: TRBV7-2; CDR3nt: TGTGCCAGCAGCTTAGGTGACAGGGGGTACCAAGAGACCCAGTACTTC; CDR3aa: CASSLGDRGYQETQYF
j_gene: TRBJ2-7; d_gene: NA; abundance: NA; v_gene: TRBV6-5; CDR3nt: TGTGCCAGCAGTTACGACACCTACGAGCAGTACTTC; CDR3aa: CASSYDTYEQYF
j_gene: TRBJ2-7; d_gene: TRBD2; abundance: NA; v_gene: TRBV7-9; CDR3nt: TGTGCCAGCAGCTTAGCGTCTAGCGGGGGGCGACCCTACGAGCAGTACTTC; CDR3aa: CASSLASSGGRPYEQYF
j_gene: TRBJ1-2; d_gene: NA; abundance: NA; v_gene: TRBV11-3; CDR3nt: TGTGCCAGCAGCCAGGATCTTTATGGCTACACCTTC; CDR3aa: CASSQDLYGYTF
j_gene: TRBJ1-5; d_gene: NA; abundance: NA; v_gene: TRBV7-9; CDR3nt: TGTGCCAGCAGCCGAGACAGTCAGCCCCAGCATTTT; CDR3aa: CASSRDSQPQHF
j_gene: TRBJ1-3; d_gene: NA; abundance: NA; v_gene: TRBV5-1; CDR3nt: TGCGCCAGCCGGGACAATGGAAACACCATATATTTT; CDR3aa: CASRDNGNTIYF